One and the same sample provided the 26 T cell receptor beta chains below, sequenced in a study of T cell repertoires in cytomegalovirus infection. In TCRdb, the reads were re-called with MiXCR into one record per CDR3 protein. Found here are over 150,000 distinct CDR3 sequences, about 17% of them singletons; the top ten hold roughly 24%. Sample: CD8+ T cells from PBMCs. These receptors all stem from a human donor in good health (CMV status not recorded). Some clones in this sample may be carry-over from other donors' samples.

The count of this clonotype is one. V gene TRBV7-8 combines with J gene TRBJ1-2; no clear D gene. Trimming took 5 bases from V and 4 from J, leaving 14 bases between them. CDR1 is SGHVS, CDR2 FQNEAQ, per germline. CDR3 size: 14 residues. The CDR3 region has the DNA TGTGCCAGCAGCGAGAGGACGGTTCCCTATGGCTACACCTTC. Its translation: CASSERTVPYGYTF.

J is TRBJ2-7 and V is TRBV7-3; 12 nucleotides align to TRBD1. The CDR3 is 15 amino acids. Germline assignment: CDR1 SGHTA and CDR2 FQGTGA. Losses at the gene ends were 0 bases for V and 7 bases for J; bases not matched to a gene: 4. The CDR3 DNA reads as TGTGCCAGCAGCTTAACGGGACAGGGGGCCGGGGAGCAGTACTTC. It codes for CASSLTGQGAGEQYF. The whole variable domain, filled in from reference TRBV7-3 and TRBJ2-7, reads GAGVSQTPSNKVTEKGKYVELRCDPISGHTALYWYRQSLGQGPEFLIYFQGTGAADDSGLPNDRFFAVRPEGSVSTLKIQRTERGDSAVYLCASSLTGQGAGEQYFGPGTRLTVT.

The table lists this clonotype with a few counts. This chain uses TRBV12-3 or TRBV12-4 with TRBJ2-7; D assignment may be TRBD1 or TRBD2 (5 bases each). The CDR3 consists of 13 residues. The V end was cut by 3 bases, the J end by 4 bases, with 10 bases between. The DNA of the CDR3 is TGTGCCAGCAGTTTCGGGACGGAGTACGAGCAGTACTTC. It encodes CASSFGTEYEQYF.

This clonotype was detected only a few times. The chain couples TRBV28 to TRBJ2-5, with D possibly being TRBD1 (6 bases). Trimming stripped 5 bases from V and 3 bases from J, with 19 bases between. The germline gives CDR1 MDHEN, CDR2 SYDVKM. The CDR3 has 16 amino acids. CDR3 sequence: CASSALIINREETQYF. The CDR3 DNA reads as TGTGCCAGCAGTGCCCTAATAATCAACAGGGAAGAGACCCAGTACTTC.

This clonotype has a handful of counts. This chain uses TRBV12-3 or TRBV12-4 with TRBJ2-5; D perhaps matches TRBD2 (5 bases). Trimming stripped 2 bases from V and 4 bases from J, with 14 bases between. This CDR3 is built from 15 residues. The CDR3 nucleotides are TGTGCCAGCAGTTTAATCTCTACTAGTGGAGAGACCCAGTACTTC. Translating it yields CASSLISTSGETQYF.

The CDR3 nucleotides read TGCGCCAGCAGCTTGACGGCTTCCGGGGACATTCAGTACTTC. Encoded protein: CASSLTASGDIQYF. The V call is TRBV5-1, the J call TRBJ2-4, with D maybe TRBD2 (5 bases). Trimming cost V 1 base and J 8 bases, with 13 bases left between them. Germline V gene lookup returns CDR1 SGHRS and CDR2 YFSETQ. The length of the CDR3 is 14 residues.

This clonotype was observed a handful of times. This sequence joins TRBV7-2 and TRBJ2-1; unclear D gene. Trimming pared 2 bases from V and 0 bases from J, leaving 14 bases between. The CDR3 is made up of 17 amino acids. Germline V gene sequence: CDR1 SGHTA, CDR2 FQGNSA. The CDR3 coding sequence is TGTGCCAGCAGCTTAATAGACTTCTTATCCTCCTACAATGAGCAGTTCTTC. Translation gives CASSLIDFLSSYNEQFF.

This clonotype turned up a few times. This sequence joins TRBV7-2 and TRBJ1-1; TRBD1 might be the D (6 bases). The CDR3 has 15 amino acids. The V end lost 5 bases, the J end lost 0 bases, and 13 bases lay between the germline ends. The V gene's germline CDR1 is SGHTA and CDR2 FQGNSA. The CDR3 region is CASSPTGLMNTEAFF. The CDR3 nucleotides are TGTGCCAGCAGCCCTACAGGGCTAATGAACACTGAAGCTTTCTTT. Together with reference TRBV7-2 and TRBJ1-1, the CDR3 gives the full variable domain: GAGVSQSPSNKVTEKGKDVELRCDPISGHTALYWYRQSLGQGLEFLIYFQGNSAPDKSGLPSDRFSAERTGGSVSTLTIQRTQQEDSAVYLCASSPTGLMNTEAFFGQGTRLTVV.

This clonotype showed up just a few times. The chain combines TRBV6-5 with TRBJ2-6; D gene uncertain. CDR1 and CDR2 from the germline V gene are MNHEY and SVGAGI. Deletions cut 7 bases from V and 2 bases from J, with 6 bases between. The CDR3 covers 13 residues. CDR3 sequence: CASMIPGANVLTF. The DNA for the CDR3 is TGTGCCAGCATGATTCCTGGGGCCAACGTCCTGACTTTC.

The J gene is TRBJ2-7, the V gene TRBV19, with D possibly called TRBD1 or TRBD2 (6 bases each). Germline-derived CDR1 and CDR2 are LNHDA and SQIVND (reference sequence). Trimming took off 10 bases at V and 6 bases at J, with 22 bases between the two ends. The length of the CDR3 is 14 residues. As DNA, the CDR3 is TGTGCCACCTCGGGGGTACAGGGACCGATCGAGCAGTACTTC. Protein product: CATSGVQGPIEQYF.

This chain links TRBV7-2 with TRBJ1-1; D gene ambiguous. Trimming shortened V by 0 bases and J by 0 bases, and 11 bases separated the two germline ends. The CDR3 loop spans 16 amino acids. The V gene's germline CDR1 is SGHTA and CDR2 FQGNSA. The CDR3 sequence: CASSLARLPMNTEAFF. The CDR3 DNA reads TGTGCCAGCAGCTTAGCGCGTCTGCCAATGAACACTGAAGCTTTCTTT.

This chain joins TRBV20-1 and TRBJ1-1; 7 bases map to TRBD1. Germline V lookup: CDR1 DFQATT, CDR2 SNEGSKA (reference sequence). CDR3 length: 15 residues. Trimming took 1 base from V and 3 from J; bases not matched to a gene: 8. CDR3 loop: CSARGRQGEDTEAFF. The CDR3 nucleotides are TGCAGTGCTAGAGGGAGACAGGGCGAGGACACTGAAGCTTTCTTT.

The sample holds a few counts of this clonotype. This sequence joins TRBV6-2 or TRBV6-3 and TRBJ2-1; D not resolved. Per the germline V gene, CDR1 is MNHEY and CDR2 is SVGEGT. The CDR3 sequence is 11 residues long. V lost 5 bases and J 8 bases, leaving 7 bases between the germline ends. The CDR3: CASSPMYEQFF. CDR3 nucleotide sequence: TGTGCCAGCAGTCCGATGTATGAGCAGTTCTTC.

The chain is built from TRBV27 and TRBJ1-2; a weak D match, TRBD1 (5 bases). The CDR3 runs 13 residues. The V and J ends lost 5 bases and 9 bases respectively, with 16 bases between them. Germline assignment: CDR1 MNHEY and CDR2 SMNVEV (reference sequence). CDR3 in DNA: TGTGCCAGCAGTCCCCGGGGGATCGGGAGCTACACCTTC. Protein: CASSPRGIGSYTF.

V usage is TRBV12-3 or TRBV12-4 and J usage is TRBJ2-3; tentatively, D is TRBD2 (6 bases). This CDR3 is 12 amino acids long. Trimming removed 6 bases at V and 6 bases at J, with 10 bases between. CDR3 bases: TGTGCCAGCAGAAGCGCGGGGGATACGCAGTATTTT. This translates into CASRSAGDTQYF.

The V and J genes are TRBV5-4 and TRBJ2-7; 11 bases are shared with TRBD1. Trimming at V came to 4 bases and at J to 3 bases, leaving 9 bases not matched to a gene. CDR3 size: 16 residues. Germline-derived CDR1 and CDR2 are SGHNT and YYREEE (reference sequence). CDR3 region: CASSVLPGQGGYEQYF. The CDR3 coding sequence is TGTGCCAGCAGCGTCTTACCGGGACAGGGGGGCTACGAGCAGTACTTC.

The J gene is TRBJ1-6, the V gene TRBV7-9; 8 nucleotides line up with TRBD1. This CDR3 is built from 15 residues. The V and J ends lost 1 base and 12 bases, in that order; junction bases with no gene match: 8. Germline V gives CDR1 SEHNR, CDR2 FQNEAQ (reference sequence). The CDR3 here is CASSLGHQGARPLHF. The CDR3 coding sequence is TGTGCCAGCAGCTTAGGGCATCAGGGGGCGAGACCCCTCCACTTT.

This chain links TRBV25-1 with TRBJ2-1; D is perhaps TRBD1 (5 bases). With 1 base removed from V and 7 bases from J, the gap between germline ends came to 14 bases. CDR3 length: 15 residues. From germline, CDR1 is MGHDK and CDR2 SYGVNS. The CDR3 sequence is CASSESRVQGNEQFF. CDR3 in DNA: TGTGCCAGCAGTGAATCAAGGGTGCAGGGTAATGAGCAGTTCTTC.

The sample holds a few counts of this clonotype. The chain combines TRBV19 with TRBJ1-1; D is undetermined. Germline V CDR1 and CDR2: LNHDA, SQIVND (reference sequence). The CDR3 totals 15 residues. Trimming pared 3 bases from V and 1 base from J, leaving 12 bases between. CDR3 sequence reads: CASSIFGEKNTEAFF. In DNA, the CDR3 is TGTGCCAGTAGTATCTTCGGGGAAAAGAACACTGAAGCTTTCTTT.

V usage is TRBV6-1 and J usage is TRBJ2-2; D remains unclear. Germline values: CDR1 MNHNS, CDR2 SASEGT. The length of the CDR3 is 12 residues. V was shortened by 6 bases and J by 3 bases, with 5 bases between the two germline ends. CDR3 DNA sequence: TGTGCCAGCAGCAAGTACACCGGGGAGCTGTTTTTT. It codes for CASSKYTGELFF.

This rearrangement joins TRBV6-5 to TRBJ2-3; a possible D gene is TRBD1 (6 bases). Germline V lookup: CDR1 MNHEY, CDR2 SVGAGI. Trimming removed 0 bases from V and 7 bases from J, with 14 bases in between. The CDR3 sequence is 15 residues long. The CDR3 DNA follows: TGTGCCAGCAGTTACTCAAGAGGGGGATTATATACGCAGTATTTT. This codes for CASSYSRGGLYTQYF.

The CDR3 loop is CASTGQDNYGYTF. CDR3 nucleotides: TGTGCCAGCACTGGACAGGACAACTATGGCTACACCTTC. This rearrangement joins TRBV6-2 or TRBV6-3 to TRBJ1-2; 7 nucleotides match TRBD1. Germline V gene sequence: CDR1 MNHEY, CDR2 SVGEGT. CDR3 length: 13 amino acids. The trim removed 7 bases at V and 2 bases at J, leaving 4 bases unmatched.

This clonotype was counted between two and nine times. This chain links TRBV7-6 with TRBJ2-1; 7 positions agree with TRBD1. This CDR3 spans 13 amino acids. Germline V gives CDR1 SGHVS, CDR2 FNYEAQ. Unmatched junction bases numbered 5, after V lost 4 bases and J lost 8 bases. The CDR3 reads CASSSGTDHEQFF. The CDR3 DNA reads TGTGCCAGCAGCTCCGGGACAGACCATGAGCAGTTCTTC.

This clonotype turned up a few times. The CDR3 is CASSLVRTSYEQYF. For the CDR3, the DNA is TGTGCCAGCAGTTTAGTAAGAACCTCCTACGAGCAGTACTTC. The V call is TRBV12-3 or TRBV12-4, the J call TRBJ2-7; D not certain. The V end was cut by 1 base, the J end by 0 bases, with 7 bases between. The length of the CDR3 is 14 residues.

This clonotype has only a few counts. This chain joins TRBV6-2 or TRBV6-3 and TRBJ1-5; D gene unclear. Germline CDR1 reads MNHEY; CDR2 reads SVGEGT. The V and J ends lost 3 bases and 4 bases respectively, with 13 bases between them. The CDR3 consists of 15 residues. The CDR3 loop is CASSYGQVLNQPQHF. The CDR3 nucleotides are TGTGCCAGCAGTTATGGTCAGGTCCTTAATCAGCCCCAGCATTTT.

The gene calls are TRBV4-3 and TRBJ2-1, with D possibly matching TRBD1 (6 bases). The ends were cut back, 3 bases at V and 4 bases at J, with 16 bases in the middle. The germline V gene encodes CDR1 LGHNA and CDR2 YSLEER. The CDR3 is 16 residues long. The CDR3 DNA sequence: TGCGCCAGCAGCCAGGGGGACACCCTTCCTTACAATGAGCAGTTCTTC. Translation: CASSQGDTLPYNEQFF.